One T cell receptor (beta chain) is described in this entry. What it binds is unknown. Profiling relied on immunoSEQ multiplex PCR, and the TCRdb table lists in-frame clones only, not all of them. The data contain about 18,000 clones, about nine tenths of them seen just once; the ten biggest clones take up about 2.1%. The V gene's germline CDR1 is SGHTA and CDR2 FQGNSA. The CDR3 runs 15 residues. Germline trimming cut 8 bases from V and 0 bases from J; bases unmatched to any gene: 9. This record belongs to a study of neoadjuvant nivolumab and ipilimumab in lung cancer. Turning to the study itself: Patients got nivolumab 3 mg/kg on days 1, 15 and 29; combination added ipilimumab 1 mg/kg day 1. Overall study findings and caveats: Only two of four nivolumab-treated tumors gained richness and clonality by surgery.

The sample in question was peripheral blood, obtained before neoadjuvant nivolumab, alone or with ipilimumab. This receptor was identified in an adult with non-small cell lung cancer. The chain links TRBV7-2 to TRBJ1-2, with 7 bases fitting TRBD1. The DNA for the CDR3 is TGTGCCAGCTCCCGGCAGGGGGAGGCTAACTATGGCTACACCTTC. Translation: CASSRQGEANYGYTF.